This T cell receptor (beta chain) comes out of a study of blood T cell repertoires in COVID-19. Study information: The samples span acute and convalescent COVID-19 from the United States, Italy and Spain.

Data came from immunoSEQ multiplex PCR; TCRdb stores just in-frame clones and leaves some out. The table lists roughly 350,000 clones, around 87% of them singletons. This CDR3 is 14 amino acids long. CDR1 and CDR2 from the germline V gene are SGHKS and YYEKEE (reference sequence). Trimming took 1 base from V and 5 from J, leaving 12 bases between them. The source of this sequence is a woman between 50 and 59 years old with COVID-19, enrolled during active disease. The sequenced sample was peripheral blood. The gene calls are TRBV5-5 and TRBJ1-1; TRBD1 is a possible D gene (5 bases). The CDR3 loop reads CASSLIGEGTEAFF. CDR3 sequence (DNA): TGTGCCAGCAGCTTGATCGGGGAGGGGACTGAAGCTTTCTTT.